This T cell receptor beta chain came from a study of T cells in Graves' hyperthyroidism and ophthalmopathy. TCR beta CDR3 region amplification was performed from RNA transcripts. A first-round RT-PCR of the TCR CDR3 used the HTBI primer set. TCRdb re-analysed the multiplex PCR reads in MiXCR, keeping a single row per CDR3 protein. The table includes 360,000 or so distinct CDR3 sequences, 15% to 20% detected once. This clonotype was detected many times. Sequenced sample: blood. The sequence was obtained from a woman aged 40 to 55 with Graves' ophthalmopathy.

The CDR3 here is CASSFNRGGIQYF. CDR3 sequence (DNA): TGTGCCAGCAGCTTCAACAGGGGAGGCATTCAGTACTTC. This rearrangement joins TRBV11-2 to TRBJ2-4; a possible D gene is TRBD1 (7 bases). Germline V gives CDR1 SGHAT, CDR2 FQNNGV. This CDR3 contains 13 residues. Trimming removed 3 bases at V and 9 bases at J, with 12 bases between.